This TCR beta chain was captured in a study of cytomegalovirus exposure and HLA in healthy donors. Whole-study findings and limits: Three chains tied to CMV proved CMV antigen-specific in vitro. Cytomegalovirus association was listed for 170 or so TCR beta chains.

About this clone itself: Antigen specificity is unknown.

Trimming took off 1 base at V and 3 bases at J, with 12 bases between the two ends. The germline V gene has CDR1 GTSNPN and CDR2 SVGIG (reference sequence). The CDR3 loop spans 14 amino acids. Produced via immunoSEQ multiplex PCR; TCRdb's table is partial and in-frame only. The sample includes approximately 270,000 clones, about 88% of them seen just once. The sample was PBMCs. J is TRBJ1-1 and V is TRBV30; D call uncertain. This TCR was sampled from a man between 18 and 35 years old in good health and CMV-seropositive. CDR3 DNA sequence: TGTGCCTGGAGTGGCAGTTTAAGGGACACTGAAGCTTTCTTT. Protein sequence: CAWSGSLRDTEAFF.